This record looks at one T cell receptor (beta chain) sequence and its context. Its antigen is still unknown. In germline, CDR1 is SEHNR, CDR2 FQNEAQ (reference sequence). The length of the CDR3 is 16 residues. V shed 5 bases, J shed 2 bases, and the junction held 5 bases outside the gene matches. TCRdb reprocessed the 5' RACE reads via MiXCR and lists one record per CDR3 protein. The table has about 750,000 distinct CDR3 sequences, 15% to 20% seen once. The record originates from a study of CD8 T cells in ankylosing spondylitis. Notes on the study in general: Among TCR beta sequences, a motif of several highly homologous variants appeared characteristic of ankylosing spondylitis blood.

This clonotype was sampled from a male donor with ankylosing spondylitis. Sequencing input: blood, either unsorted or a sorted T cell fraction (not recorded which). V usage is TRBV7-9 and J usage is TRBJ2-3; TRBD2 matches at 12 bases. CDR3 nucleotides: TGTGCCAGCAGCGGGCTAGCGGGAGGGCCCACAGATACGCAGTATTTT. Translated: CASSGLAGGPTDTQYF.